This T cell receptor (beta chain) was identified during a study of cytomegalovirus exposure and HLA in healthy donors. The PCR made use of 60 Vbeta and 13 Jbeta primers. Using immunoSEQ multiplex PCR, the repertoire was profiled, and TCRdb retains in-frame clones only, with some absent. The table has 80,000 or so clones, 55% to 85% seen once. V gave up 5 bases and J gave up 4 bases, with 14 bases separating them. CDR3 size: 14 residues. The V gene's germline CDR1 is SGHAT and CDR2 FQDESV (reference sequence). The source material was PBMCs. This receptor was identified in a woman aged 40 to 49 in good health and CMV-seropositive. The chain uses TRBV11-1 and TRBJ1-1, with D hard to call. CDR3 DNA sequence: TGTGCCAGCAGCCAATACTCCTGGGCCACTGAAGCTTTCTTT. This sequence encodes CASSQYSWATEAFF.